This is a list of T cell receptor beta chains from one sample in a study of blood T cell repertoires in COVID-19. TCRdb keeps only in-frame clones here, not all; method: immunoSEQ multiplex PCR. Among over 85,000 clones listed, approximately 90% were seen once. Sequencing was carried out using peripheral blood. These receptors were obtained from a human donor with active COVID-19. The donor label of this sample is uncertain. Each CDR3 is given with its conserved first and last residue. The order of the fields is V gene, J gene, D gene, clone size, CDR3 DNA, CDR3 protein. The D gene is left open where the match is weak. The size entry is marked missing in some rows and otherwise reads once, few, many or a size class.

v_call: TRBV10-3
j_call: TRBJ2-1
d_call: .
clone_size: .
cdr3_nt: TGTGCCATCAGTGAGATTGGGGGGGCATCCTACAATGAGCAGTTCTTC
cdr3_aa: CAISEIGGASYNEQFF

v_call: TRBV10-3
j_call: TRBJ2-3
d_call: TRBD2
clone_size: .
cdr3_nt: TGTGCCATCAGGGGGACTAGCGGGGTCCCCACAGATACGCAGTATTTT
cdr3_aa: CAIRGTSGVPTDTQYF

v_call: TRBV11-2
j_call: TRBJ2-1
d_call: TRBD1
clone_size: .
cdr3_nt: TGTGCCAGCAGCTTAGGAGGGGGCGATGAGCAGTTCTTC
cdr3_aa: CASSLGGGDEQFF

v_call: TRBV9
j_call: TRBJ2-2
d_call: .
clone_size: .
cdr3_nt: TGTGCCAGCAGCGTAAAGGTCTGGGCGGGGGAGCTGTTTTTT
cdr3_aa: CASSVKVWAGELFF

v_call: TRBV3-1/TRBV3-2
j_call: TRBJ2-3
d_call: .
clone_size: .
cdr3_nt: TGTGCCAGCAGCCAAGGGTTCGGCGGGGCAACCACAGATACGCAGTATTTT
cdr3_aa: CASSQGFGGATTDTQYF

v_call: TRBV6-1
j_call: TRBJ1-4
d_call: .
clone_size: .
cdr3_nt: TGTGCCAGCAGTGAATTTTGGCAGGGCGGAGAAAAACTGTTTTTT
cdr3_aa: CASSEFWQGGEKLFF

v_call: TRBV5-6
j_call: TRBJ1-1
d_call: .
clone_size: .
cdr3_nt: TGTGCCAGCAGCTCCCCGGGGGGCACGCGCTTGGGTGAAGCTTTCTTT
cdr3_aa: CASSSPGGTRLGEAFF

v_call: TRBV7-9
j_call: TRBJ2-3
d_call: TRBD2
clone_size: .
cdr3_nt: TGTGCCAGCAGCTTAGCCCTAGCGGGGGCAGATACGCAGTATTTT
cdr3_aa: CASSLALAGADTQYF

v_call: TRBV5-6
j_call: TRBJ2-7
d_call: TRBD2
clone_size: .
cdr3_nt: TGTGCCAGCAGAAATCGCGGGGGGGCCTACGAGCAGTACTTC
cdr3_aa: CASRNRGGAYEQYF

v_call: TRBV7-3
j_call: TRBJ2-1
d_call: TRBD2
clone_size: .
cdr3_nt: TGTGCCAGCAGTCCTACCCTAGCGGGGGGGCGCAATGAGCAGTTCTTC
cdr3_aa: CASSPTLAGGRNEQFF

v_call: TRBV12-3/TRBV12-4
j_call: TRBJ1-4
d_call: .
clone_size: .
cdr3_nt: TGTGCCAGCAGTTTTGGGCAAAATGAAAAACTGTTTTTT
cdr3_aa: CASSFGQNEKLFF

v_call: TRBV6-2/TRBV6-3
j_call: TRBJ2-3
d_call: .
clone_size: .
cdr3_nt: TGTGCCAGCAGTTACTCTGAGGGTTTAAGGAACACAGATACGCAGTATTTT
cdr3_aa: CASSYSEGLRNTDTQYF

v_call: TRBV11-2
j_call: TRBJ1-1
d_call: .
clone_size: few
cdr3_nt: TGTGCCAGCAGTCCGTCGGCGGGGGGCACTGAAGCTTTCTTT
cdr3_aa: CASSPSAGGTEAFF

v_call: TRBV6-5
j_call: TRBJ2-7
d_call: TRBD1
clone_size: .
cdr3_nt: TGTGCCAGCAGTTACGGGACAGAGGGGCCTTACGAGCAGTACTTC
cdr3_aa: CASSYGTEGPYEQYF